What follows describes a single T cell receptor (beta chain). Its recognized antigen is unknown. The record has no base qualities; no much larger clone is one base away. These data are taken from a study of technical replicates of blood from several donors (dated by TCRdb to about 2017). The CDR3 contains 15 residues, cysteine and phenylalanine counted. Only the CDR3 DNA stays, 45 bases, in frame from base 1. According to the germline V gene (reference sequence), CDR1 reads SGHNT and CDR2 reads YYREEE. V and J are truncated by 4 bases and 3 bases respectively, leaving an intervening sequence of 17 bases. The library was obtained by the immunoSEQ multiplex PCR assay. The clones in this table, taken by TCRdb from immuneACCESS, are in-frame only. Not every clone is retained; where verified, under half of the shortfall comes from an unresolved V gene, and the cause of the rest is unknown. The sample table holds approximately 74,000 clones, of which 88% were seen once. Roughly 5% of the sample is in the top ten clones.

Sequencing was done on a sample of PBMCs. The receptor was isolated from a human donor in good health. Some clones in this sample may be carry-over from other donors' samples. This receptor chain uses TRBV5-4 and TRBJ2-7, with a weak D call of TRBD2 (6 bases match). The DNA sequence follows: TGTGCCAGCAGCGGCGCCGGGACTCCGCTCTACGAGCAGTACTTC. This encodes CASSGAGTPLYEQYF.